This T cell receptor beta chain originates from a study of blood T cell repertoires in COVID-19. Unmatched junction bases numbered 9, after V lost 0 bases and J lost 2 bases. Germline CDR1 reads SGHKS; CDR2 reads YYEKEE (reference sequence). The CDR3 is 18 residues long. Recovery meant two consecutive negative NP/OP PCR tests, professional clearance, or resolved symptoms. Methods used by the authors: Quantification of nucleated cells was approximated via reference gene primer amplification. TCRdb's table, derived via immunoSEQ multiplex PCR, lists solely in-frame clones and lacks some. V and J calls and clone size are as listed in that table; D and trimming were resolved from the DNA. The sample yields around 380,000 clones, around 87% seen once.

The rearrangement uses TRBV5-5 and TRBJ1-1; 11 nucleotides align to TRBD1. This clonotype originated in a man aged 25 to 40 who had recovered from COVID-19. Specimen: PBMCs or T cells enriched from blood (not recorded which). The CDR3 DNA is TGTGCCAGCAGCTTGGCCGGGGGGACAGGGGGACCCAACACTGAAGCTTTCTTT. Encoded protein: CASSLAGGTGGPNTEAFF.